This T cell receptor (beta chain) was profiled in a study of Graves' ophthalmopathy and Graves' hyperthyroidism. In its sample, this clonotype was seen many times. Amplification targeted the TCR beta CDR3 regions, with RNA transcripts as the source material. An initial RT-PCR round employing HTBI primers preceded a second-round multiplex PCR. TCRdb re-derived calls from the multiplex PCR reads in MiXCR, one entry per CDR3 protein. Of some 380,000 distinct CDR3 sequences listed, less than 20% are singletons. Looked up from germline, CDR1 is DFQATT and CDR2 is SNEGSKA (reference sequence). The CDR3 totals 15 residues. V shed 0 bases and J shed 4 bases, with 15 bases lying between them.

Sequencing was done on a sample of peripheral blood. J is TRBJ1-2 and V is TRBV20-1; D perhaps matches TRBD1 (6 bases). This clonotype was sampled from a woman under 30 with stable Graves' hyperthyroidism. CDR3 nucleotide sequence: TGCAGTGCTAGAGACCCCGAAGGAGGGGGCTATGGCTACACCTTC. This codes for CSARDPEGGGYGYTF.